These 27 T cell receptor beta chains share one sample of origin, sequenced in a study of CXCR3-negative and CXCR3-positive naive CD8 T cells. The libraries of TRB cDNA were prepared using 5' RACE with UMI labels. TCRdb processed the 5' RACE reads again and assigns one entry to each CDR3 protein, with no DNA. This table holds approximately 88,000 distinct CDR3 sequences. Specimen: naive CXCR3- CD8+ T cells from blood. Subset of the sample: CD45RO-CCR7+CD27+CD95- naive CD8+ T cells lacking CXCR3 (TNR3-). These receptor sequences come from a human donor in good health. Some clones in this sample may be carry-over from other donors' samples.

The V gene is TRBV28, the J gene TRBJ2-1; without DNA, the TCRdb call of TRBD1 cannot be checked. The CDR3 totals 20 residues. The germline V gene encodes CDR1 MDHEN and CDR2 SYDVKM. The CDR3 sequence is CASSYPLIPQTPSSYNEQFF. Supplemented by reference TRBV28 and TRBJ2-1, the full variable domain reads DVKVTQSSRYLVKRTGEKVFLECVQDMDHENMFWYRQDPGLGLRLIYFSYDVKMKEKGDIPEGYSVSREKKERFSLILESASTNQTSMYLCASSYPLIPQTPSSYNEQFFGPGTRLTVL.

This rearrangement joins TRBV29-1 to TRBJ1-2; the TCRdb call, TRBD1, lacks DNA for checking. Germline V gene lookup returns CDR1 SQVTM and CDR2 ANQGSEA. The CDR3 length is 13 residues. CDR3: CSVYSGTGEGYTF.

The rearrangement uses TRBV21-1 and TRBJ2-3; checking the TCRdb D call of TRBD1 is not possible without DNA. TRBV21-1 is shown as a pseudogene. The CDR3 totals 16 residues. This CDR3 is CASSSRTDLGTDTQYF.

V is TRBV29-1 and J is TRBJ2-2. This CDR3 spans 14 amino acids. Germline CDR1 SQVTM, CDR2 ANQGSEA. The CDR3 reads CSVEYGANTGELFF.

This chain joins TRBV20-1 and TRBJ2-1; without DNA, the TCRdb call of TRBD1 cannot be checked. The CDR3 has 14 residues. Germline CDR1 reads DFQATT; CDR2 reads SNEGSKA (reference sequence). CDR3 protein: CSARTGVRNNEQFF.

The CDR3 region is CASSLLAGGNNEQFF. This chain connects TRBV7-3 to TRBJ2-1; TCRdb proposes TRBD2, but this gene call is untestable without DNA. This CDR3 region has 15 residues. Germline CDR1 and CDR2: SGHTA and FQGTGA. Full variable domain (missing parts from reference TRBV7-3 and TRBJ2-1): GAGVSQTPSNKVTEKGKYVELRCDPISGHTALYWYRQSLGQGPEFLIYFQGTGAADDSGLPNDRFFAVRPEGSVSTLKIQRTERGDSAVYLCASSLLAGGNNEQFFGPGTRLTVL.

This chain connects TRBV23-1 to TRBJ2-5; lacking DNA, the TRBD1 call made by TCRdb goes unchecked. TRBV23-1 is recorded as an ORF, its role being uncertain. The CDR3 sequence is 17 residues long. The CDR3 reads CASSQSPSQGLGETQYF.

The rearrangement links TRBV11-2 to TRBJ2-2; TCRdb outputs TRBD1, but without DNA this stays unchecked. The length of the CDR3 is 17 residues. Germline V CDR1 and CDR2: SGHAT, FQNNGV. The CDR3 here is CASSLAGRGGRTGELFF.

The chain combines TRBV13 with TRBJ1-3. CDR1 is PRHDT, CDR2 FYEKMQ, per germline (reference sequence). CDR3 length equals 15 residues. CDR3 amino acids: CASSSSQARANTIYF.

V usage is TRBV5-1 and J usage is TRBJ1-2. This CDR3 contains 15 residues. Germline V CDR1 and CDR2: SGHRS, YFSETQ. CDR3 residues: CASSTSGSSNYGYTF. The full variable domain, rest sourced from reference TRBV5-1 and TRBJ1-2, is KAGVTQTPRYLIKTRGQQVTLSCSPISGHRSVSWYQQTPGQGLQFLFEYFSETQRNKGNFPGRFSGRQFSNSRSEMNVSTLELGDSALYLCASSTSGSSNYGYTFGSGTRLTVV.

The chain carries TRBV4-3 and TRBJ1-2; TCRdb calls TRBD1, which cannot be checked without DNA. Germline values: CDR1 LGHNA, CDR2 YSLEER. The length of the CDR3 is 14 residues. This chain's CDR3 is CASSQVGTAYGYTF.

The V and J genes are TRBV2 and TRBJ2-1; no DNA is available, so the TRBD2 call from TCRdb remains unchecked. CDR1 and CDR2 from the germline V gene are SNHLY and FYNNEI. The CDR3 sequence is 16 residues long. CDR3 loop: CASSGTLGRVFDEQFF.

The chain combines TRBV27 with TRBJ2-5; absent DNA, TCRdb's TRBD1 call cannot be checked. Germline loops: CDR1 MNHEY, CDR2 SMNVEV (reference sequence). The CDR3 totals 15 residues. The CDR3 reads CASRESYGGQETQYF.

This sequence joins TRBV30 and TRBJ2-5; absent DNA, TCRdb's TRBD2 call cannot be checked. This CDR3 region has 13 residues. Germline CDR1 and CDR2: GTSNPN and SVGIG (reference sequence). The CDR3 here is CAWSVQAEGTQYF.

V gene TRBV9 combines with J gene TRBJ2-5; TCRdb names TRBD2, which stays unverified in the absence of DNA. The CDR3 consists of 16 residues. CDR1 SGDLS and CDR2 YYNGEE come from the germline V gene. The CDR3 sequence is CASSGLAGGPRETQYF.

The chain combines TRBV20-1 with TRBJ2-1; without DNA, the TCRdb call of TRBD1 cannot be checked. CDR1 is DFQATT, CDR2 SNEGSKA, per germline (reference sequence). This CDR3 region has 13 residues. The CDR3 sequence is CSARSHSFYEQFF.

The chain recombines TRBV4-3 with TRBJ2-2; TCRdb designates TRBD2, a call that cannot be tested without DNA. From germline, CDR1 is LGHNA and CDR2 YSLEER. The CDR3 is made up of 18 amino acids. The CDR3: CASSQDQKLAGNTGELFF.

This chain joins TRBV25-1 and TRBJ1-1. The length of the CDR3 is 12 residues. CDR1 and CDR2 from the germline V gene are MGHDK and SYGVNS. This CDR3 reads CASRLVGTEAFF.

V and J are TRBV20-1 and TRBJ1-1; TCRdb names TRBD1, which stays unverified in the absence of DNA. This CDR3 contains 14 residues. From germline, CDR1 is DFQATT and CDR2 SNEGSKA (reference sequence). This CDR3 is CSARSDWGNTEAFF.

The chain has TRBV4-1 and TRBJ2-1; lacking DNA, the TRBD2 call made by TCRdb goes unchecked. Germline V gene data show CDR1 as MGHRA and CDR2 as YSYEKL. The length of the CDR3 is 14 residues. CDR3 loop: CASSILAGNNEQFF.

J is TRBJ2-3 and V is TRBV29-1; without DNA, the TCRdb call of TRBD1 cannot be checked. This CDR3 has 11 amino acids. Germline CDR1 SQVTM, CDR2 ANQGSEA. The CDR3 sequence is CSGDRADTQYF.

The CDR3 loop is CASSSPWAGTEAFF. This sequence joins TRBV28 and TRBJ1-1; absent DNA, TCRdb's TRBD1 call cannot be checked. CDR3 length: 14 residues. Germline CDR1 MDHEN, CDR2 SYDVKM.

This rearrangement joins TRBV27 to TRBJ2-1; the D call from TCRdb, TRBD1, cannot be confirmed without DNA. This CDR3 has 14 residues. Germline CDR1 and CDR2: MNHEY and SMNVEV (reference sequence). CDR3 amino acids: CASSVDRGHNEQFF.

The rearrangement joins TRBV29-1 to TRBJ2-1; lacking DNA, the TRBD1 call made by TCRdb goes unchecked. From germline, CDR1 is SQVTM and CDR2 ANQGSEA. The CDR3 covers 14 residues. This chain's CDR3 is CSLGQGTFYNEQFF.

The rearrangement joins TRBV28 to TRBJ2-7. Germline V lookup: CDR1 MDHEN, CDR2 SYDVKM. This CDR3 is built from 12 residues. This CDR3 reads CASSLSEDEQYF.

The chain couples TRBV7-8 to TRBJ2-7. The germline V gene has CDR1 SGHVS and CDR2 FQNEAQ. The CDR3 has 14 amino acids. Here the CDR3 reads CASSSQQFSYEQYF.

V is TRBV29-1 and J is TRBJ2-7. The CDR3 contains 11 residues. The germline V gene encodes CDR1 SQVTM and CDR2 ANQGSEA. CDR3 residues: CSVETASEQYF.